The 25 T cell receptor beta chains below were found in one sample sequenced in a study of T cells after yellow fever vaccination. Via MiXCR, TCRdb re-called the 5' RACE reads, giving one row per CDR3 protein. The sample holds 350,000 or so distinct CDR3 sequences, less than 9.5% seen once. The material was PBMCs, obtained about 49 days after the first yellow fever vaccination. The receptors derive from a man in his late teens or twenties who received the YFV17D yellow fever vaccine.

At least ten counts were recorded for this clonotype. V gene TRBV6-1 combines with J gene TRBJ1-5, with TRBD1 matching over 9 bases. This CDR3 spans 15 amino acids. Germline CDR1 is MNHNS and CDR2 is SASEGT. Losses at the gene ends were 5 bases for V and 1 base for J; bases not matched to a gene: 3. The CDR3 nucleotides are TGTGCCAGCAGTATCGGACAGGGGAGCAATCAGCCCCAGCATTTT. Protein: CASSIGQGSNQPQHF.

This clonotype came up a few times. The J gene is TRBJ1-4, the V gene TRBV10-3; D gene uncertain. Per germline, CDR1 ENHRY and CDR2 SYGVKD. V dropped 6 bases and J dropped 8 bases, with 10 bases sitting between them. CDR3 size: 12 residues. CDR3 in amino acids: CAIRGLGEKLFF. CDR3 in DNA: TGTGCCATCAGAGGGCTTGGGGAAAAACTGTTTTTT.

This clonotype was seen only a few times. The V gene is TRBV18, the J gene TRBJ1-1; 7 nucleotides align to TRBD1. The CDR3 loop spans 16 amino acids. The V gene end was trimmed by 2 bases and the J gene end by 1 base; junction bases not matched to a gene: 7. Germline V gene lookup returns CDR1 KGHSH and CDR2 LQKENI. The CDR3 coding sequence is TGTGCCAGCTCACCAAGGCAGGGGGTCGAGAACACTGAAGCTTTCTTT. Its translation is CASSPRQGVENTEAFF.

The rearrangement links TRBV12-3 or TRBV12-4 to TRBJ1-1; unclear D gene. The CDR3 spans 10 residues. The germline V and J ends were trimmed by 5 bases and 3 bases, with 1 base remaining between them. The CDR3 DNA reads TGTGCCAGCAGTGACACTGAAGCTTTCTTT. Protein product: CASSDTEAFF.

The chain uses TRBV14 and TRBJ1-2; possibly TRBD1 for D (5 bases). The V end lost 1 base, the J end lost 6 bases, and 9 bases lay between the germline ends. The CDR3 sequence is 13 residues long. Looked up from germline, CDR1 is SGHDN and CDR2 is FVKESK. The CDR3 region is CASSQASRDGYTF. The CDR3 nucleotides read TGTGCCAGCAGCCAAGCATCCAGGGATGGCTACACCTTC.

This clonotype was recorded many times. The chain employs TRBV24-1 and TRBJ1-2; 11 bases match TRBD1. CDR1 is KGHDR, CDR2 SFDVKD, per germline. The CDR3 spans 17 residues. The J segment lost 0 bases and the V segment lost 3 bases, leaving 5 bases of the junction unmatched. CDR3 in amino acids: CATSDGGTGGTNYGYTF. For the CDR3, the DNA is TGTGCCACCAGTGATGGCGGGACAGGGGGTACTAACTATGGCTACACCTTC.

The rearrangement links TRBV18 to TRBJ1-2; possibly TRBD1 for D (5 bases). Germline V gives CDR1 KGHSH, CDR2 LQKENI. V was clipped by 6 bases and J by 3 bases, with 17 bases between them. This CDR3 has 15 amino acids. The CDR3 protein is CASSPAAQTDYGYTF. The CDR3, as DNA: TGTGCCAGCTCCCCTGCCGCCCAGACAGACTATGGCTACACCTTC.

This clonotype occurred a few times. This chain joins TRBV5-1 and TRBJ2-5, with D unclear. The CDR3 sequence is 14 residues long. CDR1 and CDR2 (germline): SGHRS, YFSETQ. The CDR3 DNA reads as TGCGCATCAACCGAGCTAGTATCCCAAGAGACCCAGTACTTC. It encodes CASTELVSQETQYF.

In its sample, this clonotype was seen a few times. The chain has TRBV2 and TRBJ1-1; no reliable D call. The V and J ends lost 8 bases and 0 bases respectively, with 13 bases between them. Germline values: CDR1 SNHLY, CDR2 FYNNEI. This CDR3 has 14 amino acids. In nucleotides, the CDR3 is TGTGCCAGCTTATCGGTTTCCATGAACACTGAAGCTTTCTTT. This translates into CASLSVSMNTEAFF.

This clonotype has ten or more counts. The rearrangement links TRBV5-1 to TRBJ2-7, with 9 bases fitting TRBD1. Germline CDR1 is SGHRS and CDR2 is YFSETQ. This CDR3 has 14 amino acids. Trimming took 4 bases from V and 4 from J; bases not matched to a gene: 6. CDR3 region: CASSRGQGRYEQYF. CDR3 nucleotides: TGCGCCAGCAGCCGGGGACAGGGAAGGTACGAGCAGTACTTC.

This clonotype was counted a few times. V is TRBV27 and J is TRBJ1-6, with 9 bases identical to TRBD1. Germline V gene sequence: CDR1 MNHEY, CDR2 SMNVEV (reference sequence). The CDR3 length is 18 residues. The V segment lost 2 bases and the J segment 0 bases; nucleotides outside the gene matches: 5. The CDR3 here is CASSLRGTGRSYNSPLHF. CDR3 nucleotides: TGTGCCAGCAGTTTACGTGGGACAGGGCGCTCCTATAATTCACCCCTCCACTTT.

The chain employs TRBV11-1 and TRBJ1-5; no clear D. The germline CDR1 and CDR2 sequences are SGHAT and FQDESV (reference sequence). The CDR3 contains 18 residues. Trimming cost V 5 bases and J 0 bases, with 20 bases left between them. The CDR3 protein is CASSLVREETLSNQPQHF. The CDR3, as DNA: TGTGCCAGCAGCCTAGTTCGGGAGGAGACGCTTAGCAATCAGCCCCAGCATTTT.

This clonotype has a count of ten or more. This sequence joins TRBV4-3 and TRBJ1-2, with D unclear. With 3 bases removed from V and 6 bases from J, the gap between germline ends came to 20 bases. The germline V gene encodes CDR1 LGHNA and CDR2 YSLEER. CDR3 length equals 16 residues. This chain's CDR3 is CASSHPGPHGVHGYTF. Here the CDR3 DNA reads TGCGCCAGCAGCCACCCCGGTCCCCACGGGGTCCATGGCTACACCTTC.

This clonotype was observed a handful of times. The genes are TRBV12-3 or TRBV12-4 and TRBJ1-2; D not certain. The CDR3 is made up of 11 amino acids. The V and J ends lost 8 bases and 0 bases respectively, with 4 bases between them. The CDR3 DNA is TGTGCCAGCTTCGCTAACTATGGCTACACCTTC. Residues: CASFANYGYTF.

This clonotype has just a few counts. This CDR3 reads CASSWNGMGALQETQYF. The DNA for the CDR3 is TGTGCCAGCAGCTGGAACGGAATGGGGGCTTTACAAGAGACCCAGTACTTC. The rearrangement links TRBV5-4 to TRBJ2-5; possible D gene TRBD1, 6 bases. The CDR3 sequence is 17 residues long. Germline V gives CDR1 SGHNT, CDR2 YYREEE (reference sequence). V dropped 3 bases and J dropped 2 bases, with 20 bases sitting between them.

The V call is TRBV20-1, the J call TRBJ2-7; D perhaps matches TRBD2 (6 bases). CDR1 is DFQATT and CDR2 is SNEGSKA in the germline V gene (reference sequence). Deletions cut 5 bases from V and 2 bases from J, with 10 bases between. CDR3 size: 12 residues. The CDR3 protein is CSASRTTYEQYF. CDR3 bases: TGCAGTGCTTCCCGGACTACCTACGAGCAGTACTTC.

DNA for the CDR3: TGCGCCAGCAGCTTGGGAGCGCGGGGCCTCAATGAGCAGTTCTTC. This codes for CASSLGARGLNEQFF. The chain carries TRBV5-1 and TRBJ2-1; a weak D match, TRBD2 (6 bases). Trimming pared 0 bases from V and 6 bases from J, leaving 13 bases between. Germline CDR1 SGHRS, CDR2 YFSETQ. The CDR3 length is 15 residues.

This clonotype was detected only a few times. This chain uses TRBV6-2 or TRBV6-3 with TRBJ1-2; D perhaps matches TRBD1 (5 bases). The germline gives CDR1 MNHEY, CDR2 SVGEGT. V shed 7 bases and J shed 4 bases, with 13 bases lying between them. This CDR3 spans 13 amino acids. The CDR3 spells CASIAAGSYGYTF. The DNA for the CDR3 is TGTGCCAGCATTGCCGCAGGGTCCTATGGCTACACCTTC.

The rearrangement links TRBV19 to TRBJ2-1; 7 nucleotides line up with TRBD1. Germline V gene sequence: CDR1 LNHDA, CDR2 SQIVND (reference sequence). The CDR3 covers 15 residues. J gave up 9 bases and V 3 bases, and 11 bases lay outside the gene matches. CDR3 in amino acids: CASSIVLGGRAEQFF. CDR3 in DNA: TGTGCCAGTAGTATCGTGCTAGGGGGCAGGGCTGAGCAGTTCTTC.

This sequence joins TRBV12-3 or TRBV12-4 and TRBJ2-2; perhaps TRBD2 as D (5 bases). V lost 6 bases and J 2 bases, leaving 10 bases between the germline ends. The CDR3 consists of 14 residues. DNA of the CDR3: TGTGCCAGCAGAAACCTAGCCAACACCGGGGAGCTGTTTTTT. Protein sequence: CASRNLANTGELFF.

The V call is TRBV7-2, the J call TRBJ1-6, with a tentative D call TRBD1 (5 bases). The germline CDR1 and CDR2 sequences are SGHTA and FQGNSA. The CDR3 totals 15 residues. Trimming pared 2 bases from V and 2 bases from J, leaving 7 bases between. The CDR3 protein is CASSLLGAYNSPLHF. In nucleotides, the CDR3 is TGTGCCAGCAGCTTATTGGGGGCCTATAATTCACCCCTCCACTTT.

The chain uses TRBV5-1 and TRBJ2-3; D might be TRBD1 or TRBD2, each matching 6 bases. The ends were cut back, 0 bases at V and 6 bases at J, with 11 bases in the middle. Per germline, CDR1 SGHRS and CDR2 YFSETQ. CDR3 length: 14 amino acids. CDR3 coding DNA: TGCGCCAGCAGCTTGGCGGGGGCGGTGGATACGCAGTATTTT. Translation: CASSLAGAVDTQYF.

This chain uses TRBV5-4 with TRBJ2-3; D ambiguous. Per the germline V gene, CDR1 is SGHNT and CDR2 is YYREEE (reference sequence). V was shortened by 4 bases and J by 1 base, with 10 bases between the two germline ends. The CDR3 is 14 residues long. CDR3 protein: CASSLPARTDTQYF. CDR3 coding DNA: TGTGCCAGCAGCCTGCCTGCCCGCACAGATACGCAGTATTTT.

This clonotype appeared a few times. V and J are TRBV5-1 and TRBJ2-1; TRBD2 agrees at 10 bases. The CDR3 loop spans 14 amino acids. The V gene end was trimmed by 2 bases and the J gene end by 15 bases; junction bases not matched to a gene: 11. Germline V gives CDR1 SGHRS, CDR2 YFSETQ. The CDR3 loop reads CASSLTLAGINLFF. The CDR3 bases are TGCGCCAGCAGCTTAACACTAGCGGGGATAAATTTGTTCTTC.

The genes are TRBV18 and TRBJ2-1; a weak D match, TRBD1 (6 bases). The CDR3 consists of 13 residues. Germline V lookup: CDR1 KGHSH, CDR2 LQKENI. V was clipped by 2 bases and J by 7 bases, with 9 bases between them. CDR3 DNA: TGTGCCAGCTCACCATGGCAGGGGAATGAGCAGTTCTTC. Protein sequence: CASSPWQGNEQFF.